This entry features one T cell receptor (beta chain) sequence. Its antigen is currently unknown. Sequencing used immunoSEQ multiplex PCR; TCRdb keeps in-frame clones, though not all of them. The sample holds fewer than 15,000 clones, 60% to 80% seen once. The data stem from a study of T cells in tumors after PD-1 blockade. Study-wide results and caveats: Two pre-treatment samples showed no clonal replacement between them.

The germline V gene encodes CDR1 LNHDA and CDR2 SQIVND (reference sequence). J was trimmed by 2 bases and V by 5 bases; bases with no gene match: 6. The CDR3 is 15 residues long. This clonotype was obtained from a human donor with basal cell carcinoma. Here the sequenced sample was tumor tissue, taken before anti-PD-1 treatment. This chain connects TRBV19 to TRBJ2-3, with TRBD1 identical over 8 bases. The CDR3 is CASSSRTGSTDTQYF. The CDR3 DNA sequence: TGTGCCAGTAGTTCGCGGACAGGGTCCACAGATACGCAGTATTTT.